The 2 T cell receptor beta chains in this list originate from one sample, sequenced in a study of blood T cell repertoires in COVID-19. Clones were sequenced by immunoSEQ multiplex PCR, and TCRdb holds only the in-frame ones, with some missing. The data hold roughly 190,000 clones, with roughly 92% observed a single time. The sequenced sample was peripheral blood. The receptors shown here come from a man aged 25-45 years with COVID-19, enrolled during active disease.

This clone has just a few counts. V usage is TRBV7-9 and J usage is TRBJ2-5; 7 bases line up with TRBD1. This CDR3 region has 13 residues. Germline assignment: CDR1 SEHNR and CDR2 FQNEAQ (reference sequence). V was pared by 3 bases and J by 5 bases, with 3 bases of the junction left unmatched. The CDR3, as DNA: TGTGCCAGCAGCTTTCAGGGGGACGAGACCCAGTACTTC. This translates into CASSFQGDETQYF. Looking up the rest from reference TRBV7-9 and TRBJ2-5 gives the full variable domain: DTGVSQNPRHKITKRGQNVTFRCDPISEHNRLYWYRQTLGQGPEFLTYFQNEAQLEKSRLLSDRFSAERPKGSFSTLEIQRTEQGDSAMYLCASSFQGDETQYFGPGTRLLVL.

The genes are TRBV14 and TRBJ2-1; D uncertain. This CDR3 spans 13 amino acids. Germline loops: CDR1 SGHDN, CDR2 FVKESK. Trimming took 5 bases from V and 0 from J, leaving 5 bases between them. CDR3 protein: CASSMYSYNEQFF. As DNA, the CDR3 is TGTGCCAGCAGCATGTACTCCTACAATGAGCAGTTCTTC.